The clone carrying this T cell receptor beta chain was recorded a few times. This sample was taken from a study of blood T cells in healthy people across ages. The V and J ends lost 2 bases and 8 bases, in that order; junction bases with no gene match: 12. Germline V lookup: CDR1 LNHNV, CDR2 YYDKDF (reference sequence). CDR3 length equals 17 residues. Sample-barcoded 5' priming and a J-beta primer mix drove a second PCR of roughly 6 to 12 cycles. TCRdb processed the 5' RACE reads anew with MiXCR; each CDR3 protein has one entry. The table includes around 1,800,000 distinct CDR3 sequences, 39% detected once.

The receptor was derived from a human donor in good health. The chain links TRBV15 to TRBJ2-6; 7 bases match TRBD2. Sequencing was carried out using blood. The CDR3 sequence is CATSRPMSWGGSNVLTF. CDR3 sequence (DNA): TGTGCCACCAGCAGACCGATGAGTTGGGGGGGGTCCAACGTCCTGACTTTC. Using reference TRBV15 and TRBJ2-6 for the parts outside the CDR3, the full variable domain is DAMVIQNPRYQVTQFGKPVTLSCSQTLNHNVMYWYQQKSSQAPKLLFHYYDKDFNNEADTPDNFQSRRPNTSFCFLDIRSPGLGDTAMYLCATSRPMSWGGSNVLTFGAGSRLTVL.